The 2 T cell receptor beta chains in this list originate from one sample, sequenced in a study of cytomegalovirus exposure and HLA in healthy donors listed by TCRdb under 2017. The library was prepared using the immunoSEQ multiplex PCR assay. The multiplex PCR relied on a mix of 60 forward primers for TCR Vbeta segments and 13 reverse primers for TCR Jbeta segments. TCRdb mirrors the immuneACCESS table, restricted to in-frame sequences. Some clones are absent from its copies; in checked studies, under half trace to an unresolved V gene, and the reason for the others is unknown. The sample contains about 130,000 clones, just under 80% of them found a single time. 1.5% of the sample is in the top ten clones. Sequenced sample: PBMCs. The receptors shown here come from a woman in her late teens or twenties in good health and CMV-seronegative.

The chain links TRBV5-6 to TRBJ2-5; possible D gene TRBD1, 5 bases. Trimming removed 0 bases from V and 2 bases from J, with 11 bases in between. Germline CDR1 reads SGHDT; CDR2 reads YYEEEE. The CDR3 has 15 amino acids. The CDR3 sequence is CASSLGQGRQETQYF. CDR3 nucleotide sequence: TGTGCCAGCAGCTTGGGGCAGGGTCGACAAGAGACCCAGTACTTC.

V and J are TRBV5-1 and TRBJ2-6; D might be TRBD1 (6 bases). Trimming stripped 7 bases from V and 4 bases from J, with 21 bases between. The germline V gene has CDR1 SGHRS and CDR2 YFSETQ. This CDR3 has 17 amino acids. CDR3: CASHPGQPASGANVLTF. As DNA, the CDR3 is TGCGCCAGCCACCCGGGACAACCTGCGTCCGGGGCCAACGTCCTGACTTTC.